Listed here are 23 T cell receptor beta chains from one sample, sequenced in a study of shared clonotypes between healthy human individuals. Method: immunoSEQ multiplex PCR; TCRdb's copy keeps in-frame clones and lacks some. The data show over a million clones, about 96% seen once. Material for sequencing was naive CD4+ T cells sorted from blood. Described subset: CD45RA+ positively selected. The receptors were gathered from a man aged 25 to 45 in good health.

The chain couples TRBV7-9 to TRBJ2-2, with TRBD2 identical over 9 bases. Looked up from germline, CDR1 is SEHNR and CDR2 is FQNEAQ (reference sequence). Losses at the gene ends were 0 bases for V and 2 bases for J; bases not matched to a gene: 1. The CDR3 runs 16 residues. The CDR3 region has the DNA TGTGCCAGCAGCTTAGCTAGCGGGAGTAACACCGGGGAGCTGTTTTTT. Amino acid sequence: CASSLASGSNTGELFF.

This clone was recorded only once. This chain connects TRBV6-6 to TRBJ2-7; maybe TRBD1 (6 bases). Looked up from germline, CDR1 is MNHNY and CDR2 is SVGAGI (reference sequence). V lost 6 bases, J lost 3 bases, and 18 bases lay in between. This CDR3 spans 15 amino acids. For the CDR3, the DNA is TGTGCCAGCAGAGGATCGGGACACACTAACTACGAGCAGTACTTC. It specifies CASRGSGHTNYEQYF.

The V gene is TRBV27, the J gene TRBJ1-2, with 8 bases fitting TRBD1. This CDR3 comprises 17 residues. Germline V lookup: CDR1 MNHEY, CDR2 SMNVEV (reference sequence). J gave up 3 bases and V 3 bases, and 12 bases lay outside the gene matches. CDR3 sequence: CASSFRGRGRFDYGYTF. The CDR3 bases are TGTGCCAGCAGTTTTCGGGGCAGGGGGCGCTTCGACTATGGCTACACCTTC.

The gene calls are TRBV7-8 and TRBJ2-1; D is unclear. In germline, CDR1 is SGHVS, CDR2 FQNEAQ. This CDR3 spans 15 amino acids. Trimming removed 4 bases from V and 1 base from J, with 11 bases in between. This CDR3 reads CASSWTTGSYNEQFF. CDR3 in DNA: TGTGCCAGCAGCTGGACCACCGGTTCCTACAATGAGCAGTTCTTC.

The genes are TRBV5-1 and TRBJ2-1; the D gene is possibly TRBD2 (6 bases). The CDR3 is made up of 17 amino acids. The ends were cut back, 7 bases at V and 3 bases at J, with 23 bases in the middle. Germline values: CDR1 SGHRS, CDR2 YFSETQ. This chain's CDR3 is CASRRAGLSADYNEQFF. CDR3 coding DNA: TGCGCCAGCCGCCGGGCAGGACTATCGGCGGACTACAATGAGCAGTTCTTC.

V usage is TRBV5-6 and J usage is TRBJ2-7; a possible D gene is TRBD2 (5 bases). CDR3 size: 13 residues. Germline CDR1 is SGHDT and CDR2 is YYEEEE. The ends were cut back, 2 bases at V and 5 bases at J, with 11 bases in the middle. CDR3 residues: CASSFRGWHEQYF. The DNA of the CDR3 is TGTGCCAGCAGCTTCCGGGGTTGGCACGAGCAGTACTTC.

Comment on this clone: Other DNA sequences in this specimen translate into the identical CDR3. This chain connects TRBV5-4 to TRBJ2-2; D possibly corresponds to TRBD1 (6 bases). Germline values: CDR1 SGHNT, CDR2 YYREEE (reference sequence). Trimming removed 3 bases at V and 2 bases at J, with 11 bases between. The CDR3 is 15 residues long. The CDR3 region is CASSSGTPNTGELFF. The CDR3 DNA is TGTGCCAGCAGCTCCGGGACACCCAACACCGGGGAGCTGTTTTTT.

The chain has TRBV30 and TRBJ2-1; the D gene is possibly TRBD2 (6 bases). V lost 0 bases to trimming and J lost 9 bases, with 9 bases between them. There are 12 residues in the CDR3. Germline CDR1 GTSNPN, CDR2 SVGIG (reference sequence). CDR3 coding DNA: TGTGCCTGGAGTGTGGGGACTCCTGAGCAGTTCTTC. Translating it yields CAWSVGTPEQFF.

The chain couples TRBV7-2 to TRBJ2-1; 10 bases align to TRBD2. From germline, CDR1 is SGHTA and CDR2 FQGNSA. The CDR3 runs 16 residues. Trimming at V came to 2 bases and at J to 4 bases, leaving 5 bases not matched to a gene. The CDR3 loop reads CASSLTGTSEYNEQFF. The CDR3 nucleotides are TGTGCCAGCAGCTTAACCGGGACTAGCGAATACAATGAGCAGTTCTTC.

The gene calls are TRBV7-2 and TRBJ1-2; D remains unclear. This CDR3 is built from 14 residues. CDR1 is SGHTA, CDR2 FQGNSA, per germline. V lost 3 bases, J lost 4 bases, and 12 bases lay in between. CDR3: CASSFASTAYGYTF. CDR3 nucleotide sequence: TGTGCCAGCAGCTTTGCCTCGACGGCCTATGGCTACACCTTC.

This rearrangement joins TRBV28 to TRBJ1-2; tentatively, D is TRBD1 (6 bases). The V end lost 3 bases, the J end lost 5 bases, and 16 bases lay between the germline ends. The CDR3 consists of 15 residues. Germline values: CDR1 MDHEN, CDR2 SYDVKM. Written as DNA, the CDR3 is TGTGCCAGCAGTTTGCAACAGGGAATAGCATATGGCTACACCTTC. Its protein product is CASSLQQGIAYGYTF.

This sequence joins TRBV27 and TRBJ2-1; 8 nucleotides align to TRBD2. The CDR3 runs 14 residues. The germline V gene encodes CDR1 MNHEY and CDR2 SMNVEV (reference sequence). V was clipped by 3 bases and J by 7 bases; unmatched bases: 5. The CDR3 region is CASSLGTSLNEQFF. The CDR3 coding sequence is TGTGCCAGCAGTTTGGGGACTAGTCTGAATGAGCAGTTCTTC.

V is TRBV2 and J is TRBJ1-5; D unclear. V dropped 11 bases and J dropped 4 bases, with 15 bases sitting between them. The germline V gene encodes CDR1 SNHLY and CDR2 FYNNEI. This CDR3 has 13 residues. This CDR3 reads CASVSDLNQPQHF. For the CDR3, the DNA is TGTGCCTCCGTCTCAGACCTTAATCAGCCCCAGCATTTT.

The chain has TRBV6-1 and TRBJ2-1; the D call may be TRBD1 or TRBD2 (5 bases each). The CDR3 extends over 14 amino acids. With 7 bases removed from V and 3 bases from J, the gap between germline ends came to 13 bases. Germline CDR1 and CDR2: MNHNS and SASEGT. The CDR3 DNA reads as TGTGCCAGCATGACGGGGACGGTCTACAATGAGCAGTTCTTC. This gives the protein CASMTGTVYNEQFF.

This chain links TRBV5-3 with TRBJ1-1; D possibly corresponds to TRBD1 (5 bases). TRBV5-3 is flagged as an ORF with uncertain function. The V end lost 2 bases, the J end lost 5 bases, and 13 bases lay between the germline ends. The CDR3 totals 14 residues. The CDR3 is CARSFQGKETEAFF. The CDR3 coding sequence is TGTGCCAGAAGCTTTCAGGGAAAGGAGACTGAAGCTTTCTTT.

Turning to this clone: Relative to the germline gene, one junction end is altered; a read error may explain this. The rearrangement links TRBV7-7 to TRBJ1-1, with unresolved D. CDR1 SSHAT and CDR2 FNYEAQ come from the germline V gene (reference sequence). The CDR3 is made up of 13 amino acids. The CDR3 DNA follows: TGTGCTAGCAGCTTTAGCCAGAACACTGAAGCTTTCTTT. Amino acid sequence: CASSFSQNTEAFF.

This rearrangement joins TRBV5-1 to TRBJ2-2, with unresolved D. The CDR3 has 16 residues. From germline, CDR1 is SGHRS and CDR2 YFSETQ. V was shortened by 4 bases and J by 5 bases, with 18 bases between the two germline ends. The CDR3 loop reads CASSPRLWNSTGELFF. The CDR3 DNA reads as TGCGCCAGCAGCCCGAGATTATGGAACTCAACCGGGGAGCTGTTTTTT.

The rearrangement joins TRBV7-8 to TRBJ2-1; TRBD2 is a possible D gene (5 bases). V was cut by 9 bases and J by 6 bases, with 18 bases left in between. The CDR3 consists of 14 residues. The germline V gene has CDR1 SGHVS and CDR2 FQNEAQ. CDR3 coding DNA: TGTGCCAGTTCTGGGAGACTTGGGCGCAATGAGCAGTTCTTC. It codes for CASSGRLGRNEQFF.

This clone was seen a single time. V is TRBV27 and J is TRBJ2-3; the D gene could be TRBD1 or TRBD2 (5 bases each). V lost 2 bases and J 8 bases, leaving 11 bases between the germline ends. This CDR3 contains 13 residues. In germline, CDR1 is MNHEY, CDR2 SMNVEV (reference sequence). The DNA of the CDR3 is TGTGCCAGCAGTTTAGCAGGGAGTAGTACGCAGTATTTT. Protein product: CASSLAGSSTQYF.

The gene calls are TRBV29-1 and TRBJ1-2; D gene ambiguous. CDR3 size: 12 residues. V gave up 2 bases and J gave up 9 bases, with 13 bases separating them. Germline V gene lookup returns CDR1 SQVTM and CDR2 ANQGSEA. The CDR3 nucleotides read TGCAGCGTTGAACTTGCCAACGTTCGCTACACCTTC. Translating gives CSVELANVRYTF.

The chain combines TRBV6-1 with TRBJ2-7, with a possible D match to TRBD1 (6 bases). CDR1 and CDR2 (germline): MNHNS, SASEGT. The V and J ends lost 6 bases and 0 bases respectively, with 18 bases between them. This CDR3 is built from 16 residues. CDR3 loop: CASRETDSFSSYEQYF. As DNA, the CDR3 is TGTGCCAGCAGGGAAACGGACAGTTTTTCCTCCTACGAGCAGTACTTC.

J is TRBJ2-7 and V is TRBV18; no clear D. Per germline, CDR1 KGHSH and CDR2 LQKENI. V was pared by 2 bases and J by 2 bases, with 4 bases between. The length of the CDR3 is 12 residues. CDR3 loop: CASSPATYEQYF. The CDR3 DNA follows: TGTGCCAGCTCACCAGCCACCTACGAGCAGTACTTC.

The gene calls are TRBV6-4 and TRBJ1-2, with unresolved D. Trimming left V 5 bases short and J 7 bases short, with 17 bases between. Germline CDR1 is MRHNA and CDR2 is SNTAGT. There are 14 residues in the CDR3. CDR3 DNA: TGTGCCAGCAGTCCGGGAGCATTAGGAAGTGGCTACACCTTC. Residues: CASSPGALGSGYTF.